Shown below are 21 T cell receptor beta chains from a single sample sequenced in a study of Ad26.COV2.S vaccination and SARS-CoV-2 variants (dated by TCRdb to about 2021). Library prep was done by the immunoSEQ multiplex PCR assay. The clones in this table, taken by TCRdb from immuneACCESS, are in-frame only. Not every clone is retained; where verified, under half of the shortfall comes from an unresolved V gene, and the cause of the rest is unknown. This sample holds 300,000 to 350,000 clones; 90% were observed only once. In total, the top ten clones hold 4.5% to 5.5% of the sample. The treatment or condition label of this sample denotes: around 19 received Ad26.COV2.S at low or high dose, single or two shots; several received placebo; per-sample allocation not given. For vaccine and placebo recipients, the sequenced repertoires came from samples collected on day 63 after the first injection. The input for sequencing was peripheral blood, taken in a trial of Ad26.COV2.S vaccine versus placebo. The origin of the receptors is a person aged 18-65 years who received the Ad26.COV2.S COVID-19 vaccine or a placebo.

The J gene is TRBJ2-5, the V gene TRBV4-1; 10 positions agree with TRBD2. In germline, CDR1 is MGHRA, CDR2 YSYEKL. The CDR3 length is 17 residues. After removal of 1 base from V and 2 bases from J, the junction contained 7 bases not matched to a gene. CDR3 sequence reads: CASSQGVLAGLQETQYF. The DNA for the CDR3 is TGCGCCAGCAGCCAAGGAGTACTAGCGGGGCTTCAAGAGACCCAGTACTTC.

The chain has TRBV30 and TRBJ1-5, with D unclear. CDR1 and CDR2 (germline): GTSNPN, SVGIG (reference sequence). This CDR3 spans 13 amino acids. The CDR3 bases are TGTGCTGCTTCCCCGGGGTTCAATCAGCCCCAGCATTTT. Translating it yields CAASPGFNQPQHF.

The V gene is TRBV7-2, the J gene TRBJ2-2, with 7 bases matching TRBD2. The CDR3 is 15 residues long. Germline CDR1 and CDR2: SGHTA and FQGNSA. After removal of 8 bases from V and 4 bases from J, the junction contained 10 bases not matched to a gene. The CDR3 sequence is CASLMAGTITGELFF. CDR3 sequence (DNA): TGTGCCAGCCTGATGGCCGGGACTATCACCGGGGAGCTGTTTTTT.

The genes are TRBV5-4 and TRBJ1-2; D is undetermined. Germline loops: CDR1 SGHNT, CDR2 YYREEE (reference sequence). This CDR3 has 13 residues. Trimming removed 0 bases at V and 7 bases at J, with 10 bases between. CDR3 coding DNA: TGTGCCAGCAGCTTGGTGTCTTCATTTGGCTACACCTTC. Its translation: CASSLVSSFGYTF.

In DNA form, the CDR3 reads TGTGCCACCAGCGACCGACGGGCGGACTACGAGCAGTACTTC. Translated: CATSDRRADYEQYF. The gene calls are TRBV15 and TRBJ2-7, with D hard to call. CDR1 is LNHNV and CDR2 is YYDKDF in the germline V gene (reference sequence). This CDR3 spans 14 amino acids. V lost 5 bases and J 3 bases, leaving 14 bases between the germline ends. Full variable domain (rest looked up from reference TRBV15 and TRBJ2-7): DAMVIQNPRYQVTQFGKPVTLSCSQTLNHNVMYWYQQKSSQAPKLLFHYYDKDFNNEADTPDNFQSRRPNTSFCFLDIRSPGLGDTAMYLCATSDRRADYEQYFGPGTRLTVT.

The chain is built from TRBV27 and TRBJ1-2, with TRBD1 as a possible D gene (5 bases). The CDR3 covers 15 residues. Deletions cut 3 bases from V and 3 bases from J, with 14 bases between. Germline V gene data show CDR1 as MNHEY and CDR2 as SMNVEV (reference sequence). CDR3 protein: CASSFRPPRDYGYTF. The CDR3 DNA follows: TGTGCCAGCAGTTTTCGCCCACCCAGGGACTATGGCTACACCTTC.

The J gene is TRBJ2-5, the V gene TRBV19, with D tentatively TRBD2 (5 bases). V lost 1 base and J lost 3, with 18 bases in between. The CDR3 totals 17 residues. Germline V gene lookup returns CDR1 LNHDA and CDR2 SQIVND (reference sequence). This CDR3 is CASSIGEGTGYKETQYF. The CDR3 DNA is TGTGCCAGTAGTATAGGCGAAGGAACGGGGTATAAAGAGACCCAGTACTTC. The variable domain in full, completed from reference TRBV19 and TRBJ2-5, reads DGGITQSPKYLFRKEGQNVTLSCEQNLNHDAMYWYRQDPGQGLRLIYYSQIVNDFQKGDIAEGYSVSREKKESFPLTVTSAQKNPTAFYLCASSIGEGTGYKETQYFGPGTRLLVL.

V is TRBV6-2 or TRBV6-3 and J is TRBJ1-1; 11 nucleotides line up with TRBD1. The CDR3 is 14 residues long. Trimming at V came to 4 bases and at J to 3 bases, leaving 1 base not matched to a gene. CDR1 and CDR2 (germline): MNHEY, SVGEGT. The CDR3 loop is CASSWDRGYTEAFF. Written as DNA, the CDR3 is TGTGCCAGCAGTTGGGACAGGGGGTACACTGAAGCTTTCTTT.

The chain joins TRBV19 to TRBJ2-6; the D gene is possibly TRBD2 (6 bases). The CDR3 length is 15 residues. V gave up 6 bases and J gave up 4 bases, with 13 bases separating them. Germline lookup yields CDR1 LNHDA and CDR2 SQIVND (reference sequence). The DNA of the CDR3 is TGTGCCAGTAGCCCCGGAGGGTCCGGGGCCAACGTCCTGACTTTC. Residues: CASSPGGSGANVLTF.

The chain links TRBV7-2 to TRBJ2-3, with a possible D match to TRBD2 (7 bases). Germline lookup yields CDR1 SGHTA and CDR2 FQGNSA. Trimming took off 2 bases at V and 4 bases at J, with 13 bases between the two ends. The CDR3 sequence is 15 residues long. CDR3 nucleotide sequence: TGTGCCAGCAGCTTAATGGCGGGGGCCGCAGATACGCAGTATTTT. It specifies CASSLMAGAADTQYF.

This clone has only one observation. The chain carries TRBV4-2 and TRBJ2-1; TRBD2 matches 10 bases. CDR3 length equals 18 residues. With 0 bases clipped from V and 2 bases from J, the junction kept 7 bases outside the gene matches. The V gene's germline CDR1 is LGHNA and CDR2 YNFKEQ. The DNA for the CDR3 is TGTGCCAGCAGCCAAGAGGAGGGCACTAGCGGGGCCTACAATGAGCAGTTCTTC. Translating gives CASSQEEGTSGAYNEQFF.

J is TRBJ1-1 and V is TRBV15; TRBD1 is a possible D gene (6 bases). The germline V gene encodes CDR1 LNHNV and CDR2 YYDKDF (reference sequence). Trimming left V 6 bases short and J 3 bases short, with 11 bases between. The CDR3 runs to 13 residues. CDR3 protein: CATSTGFDTEAFF. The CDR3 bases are TGTGCCACCAGTACAGGGTTCGACACTGAAGCTTTCTTT.

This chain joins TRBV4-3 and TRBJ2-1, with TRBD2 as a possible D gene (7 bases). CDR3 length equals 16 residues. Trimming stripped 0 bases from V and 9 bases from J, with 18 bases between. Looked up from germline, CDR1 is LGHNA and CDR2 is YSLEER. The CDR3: CASSQESRGGGGEQFF. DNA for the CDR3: TGCGCCAGCAGCCAAGAGTCTCGCGGGGGCGGGGGTGAGCAGTTCTTC.

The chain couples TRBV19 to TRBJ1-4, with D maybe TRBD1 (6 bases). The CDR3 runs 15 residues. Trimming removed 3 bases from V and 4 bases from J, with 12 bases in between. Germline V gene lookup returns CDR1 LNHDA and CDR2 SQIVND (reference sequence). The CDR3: CASSIQGSNNEKLFF. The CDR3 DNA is TGTGCCAGTAGTATTCAGGGGTCGAATAATGAAAAACTGTTTTTT.

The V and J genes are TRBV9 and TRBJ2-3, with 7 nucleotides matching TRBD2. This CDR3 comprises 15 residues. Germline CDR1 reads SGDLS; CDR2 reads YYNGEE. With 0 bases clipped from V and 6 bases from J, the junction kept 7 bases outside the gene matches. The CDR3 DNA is TGTGCCAGCAGCGTAGGGGGCGGGAGTTCCGATACGCAGTATTTT. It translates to CASSVGGGSSDTQYF.

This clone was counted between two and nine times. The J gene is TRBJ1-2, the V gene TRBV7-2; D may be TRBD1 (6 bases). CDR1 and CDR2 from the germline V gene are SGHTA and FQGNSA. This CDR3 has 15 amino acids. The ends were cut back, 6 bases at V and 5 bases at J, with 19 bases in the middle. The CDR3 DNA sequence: TGTGCCAGCAGTCCCCTCTCAGGGGTGGGGTATGGCTACACCTTC. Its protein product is CASSPLSGVGYGYTF. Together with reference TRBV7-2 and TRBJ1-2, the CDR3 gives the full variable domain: GAGVSQSPSNKVTEKGKDVELRCDPISGHTALYWYRQSLGQGLEFLIYFQGNSAPDKSGLPSDRFSAERTGGSVSTLTIQRTQQEDSAVYLCASSPLSGVGYGYTFGSGTRLTVV.

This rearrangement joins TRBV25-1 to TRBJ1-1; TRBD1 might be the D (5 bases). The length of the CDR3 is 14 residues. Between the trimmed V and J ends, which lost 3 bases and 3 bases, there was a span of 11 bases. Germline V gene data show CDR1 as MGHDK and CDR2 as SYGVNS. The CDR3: CASSEPGPYTEAFF. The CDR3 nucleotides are TGTGCCAGCAGTGAGCCGGGACCGTACACTGAAGCTTTCTTT.

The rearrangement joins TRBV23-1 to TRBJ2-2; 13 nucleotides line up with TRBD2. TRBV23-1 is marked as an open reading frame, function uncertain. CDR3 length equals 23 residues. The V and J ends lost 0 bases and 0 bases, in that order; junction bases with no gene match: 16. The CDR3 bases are TGCGCCAGCAGTCAATCGTGCCAGAGGACTAGCGGGAGAGGTATATCGAACACCGGGGAGCTGTTTTTT. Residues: CASSQSCQRTSGRGISNTGELFF.

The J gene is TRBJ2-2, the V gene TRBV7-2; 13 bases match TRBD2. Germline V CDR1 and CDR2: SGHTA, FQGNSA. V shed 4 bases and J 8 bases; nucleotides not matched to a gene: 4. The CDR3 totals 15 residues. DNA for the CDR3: TGTGCCAGCAGCTACGGACTAGCGGGAGATGGGGAGCTGTTTTTT. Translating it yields CASSYGLAGDGELFF. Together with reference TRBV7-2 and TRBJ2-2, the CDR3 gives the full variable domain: GAGVSQSPSNKVTEKGKDVELRCDPISGHTALYWYRQSLGQGLEFLIYFQGNSAPDKSGLPSDRFSAERTGGSVSTLTIQRTQQEDSAVYLCASSYGLAGDGELFFGEGSRLTVL.

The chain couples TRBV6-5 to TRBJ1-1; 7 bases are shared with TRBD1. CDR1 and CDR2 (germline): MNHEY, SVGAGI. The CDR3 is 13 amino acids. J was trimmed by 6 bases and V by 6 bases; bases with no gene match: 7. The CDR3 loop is CASRRQGPSEAFF. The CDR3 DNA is TGTGCCAGCAGAAGACAGGGACCGTCTGAAGCTTTCTTT.

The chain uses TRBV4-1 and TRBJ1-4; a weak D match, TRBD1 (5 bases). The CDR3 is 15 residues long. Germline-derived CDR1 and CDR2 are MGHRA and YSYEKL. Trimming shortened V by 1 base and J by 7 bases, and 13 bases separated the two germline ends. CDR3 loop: CASSQVWQGGEKLFF. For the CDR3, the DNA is TGCGCCAGCAGCCAAGTGTGGCAGGGAGGTGAAAAACTGTTTTTT.